This T cell receptor beta chain is from a study of vaccination effects on CD4 cells after COVID-19 (dated by TCRdb to between 2020 and 2023). General notes on the study: To identify antigen-specific CD4+ T cell clonotypes by their expansion, the ViraFEST assay first stimulated PBMC with viral peptide pools and then applied TCR sequencing. Each participant received two doses of an mRNA SARS-CoV-2 vaccine, either BNT162b2 or mRNA-1273. In a couple of convalescent patients, pre-vaccine samples were collected 16 days and one week ahead of the first dose, 142 and 148 days after COVID-19 diagnosis. Each well held roughly 2 million PBMC cultured in IMDM containing around 5.1% human AB serum, about 10 IU/ml IL-2 and gentamicin, along with about 9.3 ug/ml peptides. SARS-CoV-2 spike-specific CD4+ TCR repertoires from before and after mRNA vaccination were compared in COVID-19 convalescent patients and in infection-naive vaccine recipients. A total of 10 COVID-19 convalescent patients and a handful of SARS-CoV-2-naive healthy vaccine recipients were included in the full study. In the study, cultures from other donors were sequenced using the Oncomine TCR Beta short-read assay on an Illumina iSeq 100.

A note on this clone: There is no known antigen for this receptor. Base-call qualities are not available, and no considerably larger clone is one nucleotide away.

The protocol used for the library was the immunoSEQ multiplex PCR assay. TCR beta CDR3 sequencing was performed on DNA from the cultured, isolated CD4+ T cells. Under the source paper's analysis protocol: Non-productive TCR sequences were removed and reads were trimmed to the CDR3 region, keeping CDR3s of at least 7 amino acids. The MANAFEST web app was used to pick out antigen-specific clonotypes by comparing their expansion in peptide wells with that in reference cultures. To count as positive, a clone had to show expansion at FDR<0.05 compared with the reference and with all other wells, an odds ratio above 5, and a frequency above 0.1% in two replicate wells. Clonotypes significantly expanded in SARS-CoV-2 spike wells and in at least one common cold coronavirus spike condition were defined as cross-reactive. CDR3 similarity was assessed by Levenshtein distance with the stringdist R package, and unrooted trees were built with ape in R 3.6.1. TCRdb retrieved this table from immuneACCESS and kept in-frame rearrangements only. Not all clones are present; in checked studies, unresolved V genes account for under half, and no reason is known for the remainder. V, J and clone size reflect that table, while D and trimming were determined from the DNA. The sample table lists 45,000 or so clones, about 80% of them with a count of one. Jointly, the top ten make up roughly 10% of the sample.

After approximately 11 days of culture, CD4+ T cells were isolated with the EasySep CD4+ T cell isolation kit. Convalescent patients had PCR-confirmed SARS-CoV-2 infection between March and December 2020, before Alpha, Beta and Delta variants emerged in the United States. Half of the culture medium was replaced with fresh IL-2-containing medium on days 3 and 7. Each peptide stimulation condition was cultured in triplicate wells unless otherwise noted. PBMC were separated from whole blood using Ficoll-Paque Plus gradient centrifugation and were then either cryopreserved at -140C or used fresh. The QIAamp micro DNA kit was used to extract genomic DNA from the cultured CD4+ T cells. Broad study findings and their caveats: The study was limited by a small number of convalescent patients and lacked early post-infection timepoints. Marked clonal contraction was observed in both infection-induced and vaccine-induced clones at late post-vaccination timepoints, consistent with waning T cell responses. In convalescent patients, the post-vaccine spike-reactive repertoire was composed mainly of new vaccine-induced clones that were largely distinct from infection-induced clones.

Sequenced material: CD4+ T cells from PBMCs cultured without peptide, taken before COVID-19 vaccination. This receptor was obtained from a human donor who had a prior SARS-CoV-2 infection.

CDR3 sequence: CASSPRQVRGVTNVTSPYNEQFF. The nucleotide sequence is TGTGCCAGCTCACCACGCCAGGTACGGGGGGTAACCAATGTAACCTCCCCATACAATGAGCAGTTCTTC. Here the chain combines TRBV18 and TRBJ2-1, with TRBD2 identical over 7 junction bases. Measured from the cysteine to the phenylalanine, the CDR3 is 23 residues long. Only CDR3 DNA is held: 69 bases, read in frame from base 1. The germline V gene yields KGHSH for CDR1 and LQKENI for CDR2. V ends up 1 base short and J 4 bases short, with an unmatched junction base count of 28.